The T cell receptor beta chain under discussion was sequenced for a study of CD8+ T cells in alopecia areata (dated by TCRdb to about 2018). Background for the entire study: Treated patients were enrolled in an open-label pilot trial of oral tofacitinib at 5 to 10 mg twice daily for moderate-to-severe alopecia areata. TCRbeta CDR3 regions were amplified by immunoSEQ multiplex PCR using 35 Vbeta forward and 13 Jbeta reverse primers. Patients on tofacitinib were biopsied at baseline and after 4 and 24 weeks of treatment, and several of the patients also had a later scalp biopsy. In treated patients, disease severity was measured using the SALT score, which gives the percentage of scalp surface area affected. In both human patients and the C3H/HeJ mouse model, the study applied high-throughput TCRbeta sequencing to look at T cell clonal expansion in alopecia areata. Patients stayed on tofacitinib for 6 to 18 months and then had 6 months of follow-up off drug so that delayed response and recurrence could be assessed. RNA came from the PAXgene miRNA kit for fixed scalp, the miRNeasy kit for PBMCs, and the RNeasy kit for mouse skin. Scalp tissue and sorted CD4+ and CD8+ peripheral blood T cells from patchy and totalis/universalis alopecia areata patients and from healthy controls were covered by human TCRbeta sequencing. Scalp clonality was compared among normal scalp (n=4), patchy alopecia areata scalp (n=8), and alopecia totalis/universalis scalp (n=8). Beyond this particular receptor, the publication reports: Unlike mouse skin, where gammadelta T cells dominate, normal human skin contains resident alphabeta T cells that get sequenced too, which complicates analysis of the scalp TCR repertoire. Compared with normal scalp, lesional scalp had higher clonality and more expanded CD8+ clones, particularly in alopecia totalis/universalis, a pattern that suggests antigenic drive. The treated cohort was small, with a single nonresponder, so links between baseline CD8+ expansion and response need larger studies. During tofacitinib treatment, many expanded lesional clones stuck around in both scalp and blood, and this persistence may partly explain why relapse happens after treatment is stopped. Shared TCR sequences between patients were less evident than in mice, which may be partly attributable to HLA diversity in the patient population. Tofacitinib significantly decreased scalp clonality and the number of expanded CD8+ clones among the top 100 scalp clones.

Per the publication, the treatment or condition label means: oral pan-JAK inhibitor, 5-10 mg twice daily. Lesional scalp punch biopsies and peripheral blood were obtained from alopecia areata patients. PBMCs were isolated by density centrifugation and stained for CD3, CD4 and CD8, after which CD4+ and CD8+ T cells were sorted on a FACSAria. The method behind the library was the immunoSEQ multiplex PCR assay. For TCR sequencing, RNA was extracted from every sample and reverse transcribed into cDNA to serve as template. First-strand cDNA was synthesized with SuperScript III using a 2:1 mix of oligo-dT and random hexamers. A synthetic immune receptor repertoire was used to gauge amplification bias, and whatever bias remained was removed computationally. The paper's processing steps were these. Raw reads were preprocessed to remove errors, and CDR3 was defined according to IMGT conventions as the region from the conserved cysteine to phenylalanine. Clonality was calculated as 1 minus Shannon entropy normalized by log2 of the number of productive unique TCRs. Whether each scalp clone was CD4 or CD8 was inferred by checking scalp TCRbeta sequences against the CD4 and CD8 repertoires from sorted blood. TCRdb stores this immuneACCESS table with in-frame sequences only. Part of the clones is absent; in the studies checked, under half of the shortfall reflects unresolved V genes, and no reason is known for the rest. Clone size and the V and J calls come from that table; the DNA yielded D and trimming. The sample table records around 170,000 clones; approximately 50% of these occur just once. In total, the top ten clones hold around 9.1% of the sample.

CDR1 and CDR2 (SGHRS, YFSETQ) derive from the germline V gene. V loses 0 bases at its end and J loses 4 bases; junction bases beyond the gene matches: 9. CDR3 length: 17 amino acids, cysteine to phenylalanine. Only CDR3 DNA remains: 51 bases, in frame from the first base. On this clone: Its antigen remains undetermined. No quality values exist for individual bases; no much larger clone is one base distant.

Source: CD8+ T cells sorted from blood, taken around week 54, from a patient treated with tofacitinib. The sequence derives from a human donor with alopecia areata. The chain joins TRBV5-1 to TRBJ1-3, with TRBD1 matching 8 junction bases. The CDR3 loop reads CASSLEGLQGEGNTIYF. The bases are TGCGCCAGCAGCTTGGAAGGGCTACAGGGGGAAGGAAACACCATATATTTT.